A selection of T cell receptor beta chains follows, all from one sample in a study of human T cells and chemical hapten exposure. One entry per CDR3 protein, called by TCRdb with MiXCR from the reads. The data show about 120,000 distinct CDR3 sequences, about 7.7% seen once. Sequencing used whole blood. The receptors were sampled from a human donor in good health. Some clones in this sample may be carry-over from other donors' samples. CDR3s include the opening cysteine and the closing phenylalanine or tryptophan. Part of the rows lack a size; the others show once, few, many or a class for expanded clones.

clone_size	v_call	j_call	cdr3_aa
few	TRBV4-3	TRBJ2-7	CASSHRDSDYEQYF
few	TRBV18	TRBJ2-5	CASSPGAETQYF
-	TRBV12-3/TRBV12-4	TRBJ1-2	CASTLETGGYGYTF
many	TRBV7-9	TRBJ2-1	CASSLGGRAPYGEQFF
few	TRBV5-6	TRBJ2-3	CASSAGLGDTQYF
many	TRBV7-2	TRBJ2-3	CASSLVGGGTDTQYF
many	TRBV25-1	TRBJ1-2	CASWGSETGQGYTF
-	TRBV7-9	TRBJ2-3	CASTFSGQGDTDTQYF
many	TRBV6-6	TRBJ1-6	CASSTAWGNSPLHF
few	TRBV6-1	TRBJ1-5	CASSEARTIQPQHF
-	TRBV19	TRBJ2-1	CASGTSGYNEQFF
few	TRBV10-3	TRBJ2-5	CAISRERQETQYF
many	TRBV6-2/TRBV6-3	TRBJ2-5	CASSYFIAGGHQETQYF
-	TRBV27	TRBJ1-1	CASSPERMNTEAFF
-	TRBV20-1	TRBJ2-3	CSARDLSGGLTDTQYF
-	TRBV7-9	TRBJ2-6	CASRTSGANVLTF
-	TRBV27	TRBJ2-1	CASSLITGGSYNEQFF
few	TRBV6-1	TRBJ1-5	CASSEVEGTVISNQPQHF
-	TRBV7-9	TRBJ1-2	CASSLVVGTDGYTF
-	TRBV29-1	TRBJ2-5	CSVRQQETQYF
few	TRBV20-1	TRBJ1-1	CSARDSDRGMNTEAFF
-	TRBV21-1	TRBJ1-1	CASSKLDRGLHTEAFF
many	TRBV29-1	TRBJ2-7	CSVVGRGHEQYF
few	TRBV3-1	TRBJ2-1	CASSQEYNEQFF
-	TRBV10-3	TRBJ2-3	CAISESSWPGTDTQYF
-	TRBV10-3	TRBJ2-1	CAISDSTITYEQFF
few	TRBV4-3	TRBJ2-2	CASSQDDRGQTTGELFF